This T cell receptor beta chain was sequenced in a study of blood T cell repertoires in COVID-19. Original methodology: It was from reference gene primer amplification that nucleated cell counts were estimated. TCRdb keeps only in-frame clones here, not all; method: immunoSEQ multiplex PCR. The D gene and trimming were derived from the DNA, and the V and J assignments and clone size from that table. The sample lists roughly 230,000 clones, approximately 84% seen once, with approximately 6.6% in the top ten. Sequenced material: PBMCs or T cells enriched from blood (not recorded which). The TCR sequence derives from a woman in her 50s who had been exposed to COVID-19.

The CDR3 DNA reads TGCGCCAGCAGCTTTGACGGGGGGTATGGAAACACCATATATTTT. It yields the protein CASSFDGGYGNTIYF. The rearrangement uses TRBV5-1 and TRBJ1-3, with a weak D call TRBD1 (5 bases). The CDR3 runs 15 residues. Trimming took 2 bases from V and 3 from J, leaving 12 bases between them. Per the germline V gene, CDR1 is SGHRS and CDR2 is YFSETQ.